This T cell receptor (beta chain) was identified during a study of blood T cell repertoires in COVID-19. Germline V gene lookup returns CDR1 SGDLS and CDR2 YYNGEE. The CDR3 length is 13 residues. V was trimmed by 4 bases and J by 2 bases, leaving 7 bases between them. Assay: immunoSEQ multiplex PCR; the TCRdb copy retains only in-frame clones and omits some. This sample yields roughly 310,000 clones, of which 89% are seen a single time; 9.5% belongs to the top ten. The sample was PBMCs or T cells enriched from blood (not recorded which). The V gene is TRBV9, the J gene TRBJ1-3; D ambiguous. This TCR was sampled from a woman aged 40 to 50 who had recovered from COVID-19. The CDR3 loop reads CASSPLTGNTIYF. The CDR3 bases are TGTGCCAGCAGCCCCCTTACTGGAAACACCATATATTTT.